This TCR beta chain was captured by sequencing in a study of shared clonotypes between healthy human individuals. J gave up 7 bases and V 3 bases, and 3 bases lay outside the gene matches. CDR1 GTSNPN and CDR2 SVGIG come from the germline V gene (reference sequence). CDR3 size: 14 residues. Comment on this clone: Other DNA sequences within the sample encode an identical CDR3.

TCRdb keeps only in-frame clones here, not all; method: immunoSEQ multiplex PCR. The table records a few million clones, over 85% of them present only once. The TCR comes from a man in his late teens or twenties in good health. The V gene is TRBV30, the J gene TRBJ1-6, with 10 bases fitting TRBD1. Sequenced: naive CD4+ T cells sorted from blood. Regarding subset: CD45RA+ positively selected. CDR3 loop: CAWSPGQGNSPLHF. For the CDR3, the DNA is TGTGCCTGGAGCCCGGGACAGGGGAATTCACCCCTCCACTTT.